Below, one TCR beta chain is given with its context. The antigen remains undetermined. The entry originates in a study of T cells after yellow fever vaccination. General study results and limits: Reappearance after the booster was seen for most primary-vaccination clones, at approximately 97% CD4 and roughly 90% CD8. Among all clonotypes, a small share was observed in both CD4 and CD8 compartments.

TCR cDNA, made by 5'RACE template switching, carried an added universal primer site and UMIs. A single record per CDR3 protein comes from TCRdb applying MiXCR to the 5' RACE reads. The data show about 330,000 distinct CDR3 sequences, with roughly 7.5% seen just once and approximately 15% held by the top ten. Sequences were derived from PBMCs, sampled roughly 46 days after the first yellow fever vaccination. The receptor was derived from a young man who received the YFV17D yellow fever vaccine.

The CDR3 spells CATSTGTGNYEQYF. CDR3 nucleotides: TGTGCCACCAGTACCGGGACAGGGAACTACGAGCAGTACTTC. This chain connects TRBV15 to TRBJ2-7; 9 bases align to TRBD1. In germline, CDR1 is LNHNV, CDR2 YYDKDF (reference sequence). The CDR3 loop spans 14 amino acids. V was pared by 6 bases and J by 3 bases, with 6 bases of the junction left unmatched.